One sample yielded the 10 T cell receptor beta chains listed below, sequenced in a study of regulatory T cells in long-lasting Graves disease. With iRepertoire HTBI primers and Arm-PCR of CDR3 regions, TCR beta libraries were built. MiXCR was run by TCRdb on the multiplex PCR reads, yielding one entry per CDR3 protein. The sample consists of fewer than 550,000 distinct CDR3 sequences, 15% to 20% of them appearing once. Described time point: newly diagnosed GD, antithyroid drugs for less than 3 months. PBMC RNA served as the TCR library source. The sample was also linked to a second study, of T cells in Graves' hyperthyroidism and ophthalmopathy.

The sequencing here drew on peripheral blood mononuclear cells (PBMCs), taken at new diagnosis, from a patient treated with antithyroid drugs. All receptors come from a woman aged 35-65 years with Graves disease.

This clonotype was picked up a small number of times. A read error may account for a junction end that differs from germline. The V gene is TRBV5-1, the J gene TRBJ2-1; 8 nucleotides align to TRBD1. CDR3 length: 14 amino acids. Germline CDR1 SGHRS, CDR2 YFSETQ. DNA of the CDR3: TGCGCCAGCAGTTGGACAGGGTTTAGCGATGAGCAGTCCTTC. It encodes CASSWTGFSDEQSF.

This clonotype was detected ten times or more. For the CDR3, the DNA is TGTGCCAGCACCCCACGGCGTATTAGCACAGATACGCAGTATTTT. It specifies CASTPRRISTDTQYF. The J gene is TRBJ2-3, the V gene TRBV7-8, with D unresolved. Trimming removed 7 bases from V and 0 bases from J, with 14 bases in between. The CDR3 totals 15 residues. The germline gives CDR1 SGHVS, CDR2 FQNEAQ.

The chain combines TRBV7-9 with TRBJ2-7, with D perhaps TRBD1 (6 bases). Trimming pared 2 bases from V and 5 bases from J, leaving 13 bases between. CDR3 size: 14 residues. Germline CDR1 reads SEHNR; CDR2 reads FQNEAQ (reference sequence). CDR3 nucleotides: TGTGCCAGCAGCTTACAGGGGATTAAGAACGAGCAGTACTTC. It specifies CASSLQGIKNEQYF. The full variable domain, with the rest looked up from reference TRBV7-9 and TRBJ2-7, is DTGVSQNPRHKITKRGQNVTFRCDPISEHNRLYWYRQTLGQGPEFLTYFQNEAQLEKSRLLSDRFSAERPKGSFSTLEIQRTEQGDSAMYLCASSLQGIKNEQYFGPGTRLTVT.

V gene TRBV5-1 combines with J gene TRBJ1-2, with TRBD1 as a possible D gene (6 bases). Germline CDR1 and CDR2: SGHRS and YFSETQ. CDR3 size: 14 residues. V dropped 4 bases and J dropped 8 bases, with 18 bases sitting between them. CDR3 bases: TGCGCCAGCAGCGAACTACAGGGCAACGGAGGCTACACCTTC. Its translation: CASSELQGNGGYTF.

This clonotype has a count of ten or more. V usage is TRBV5-1 and J usage is TRBJ1-2; D might be TRBD1 (5 bases). This CDR3 contains 14 residues. Germline CDR1 reads SGHRS; CDR2 reads YFSETQ. Trimming took off 0 bases at V and 8 bases at J, with 14 bases between the two ends. The CDR3 DNA is TGCGCCAGCAGCTTGGATACAGGTTCTGGCGGCTACACCTTC. Amino acid sequence: CASSLDTGSGGYTF.

This clonotype was counted at least ten times. The genes are TRBV20-1 and TRBJ1-5; D gene ambiguous. Germline CDR1 DFQATT, CDR2 SNEGSKA (reference sequence). The V end was cut by 0 bases, the J end by 8 bases, with 11 bases between. The CDR3 length is 13 residues. The CDR3 protein is CSARDAVFEPQHF. The CDR3 nucleotides read TGCAGTGCTAGAGATGCCGTTTTTGAGCCCCAGCATTTT.

Ten or more counts support this clonotype. The rearrangement joins TRBV18 to TRBJ1-1; 9 bases match TRBD1. Per the germline V gene, CDR1 is KGHSH and CDR2 is LQKENI. This CDR3 has 14 residues. After removal of 6 bases from V and 3 bases from J, the junction contained 5 bases not matched to a gene. The CDR3 sequence is CASSDRGGDTEAFF. The CDR3 DNA follows: TGTGCCAGCTCGGACAGGGGCGGTGACACTGAAGCTTTCTTT.

This clonotype showed up many times. The CDR3 here is CASRHIVRVKTEAFF. CDR3 bases: TGTGCCAGCAGACATATCGTCAGGGTAAAGACTGAAGCTTTCTTT. V usage is TRBV11-2 and J usage is TRBJ1-1, with D possibly being TRBD1 (5 bases). V was cut by 6 bases and J by 5 bases, with 19 bases left in between. This CDR3 is 15 amino acids long. The V gene's germline CDR1 is SGHAT and CDR2 FQNNGV.

The chain is built from TRBV20-1 and TRBJ1-1, with 7 bases lining up with TRBD1. CDR1 is DFQATT, CDR2 SNEGSKA, per germline (reference sequence). CDR3 length: 14 residues. The V and J ends lost 6 bases and 4 bases, in that order; junction bases with no gene match: 11. The CDR3 loop is CSAERQGEGTEAFF. The CDR3 bases are TGCAGTGCAGAACGACAGGGAGAAGGCACTGAAGCTTTCTTT.

The J gene is TRBJ2-3, the V gene TRBV6-1, with D unresolved. The CDR3 spans 12 residues. Trimming pared 7 bases from V and 4 bases from J, leaving 9 bases between. Germline V gene data show CDR1 as MNHNS and CDR2 as SASEGT. In DNA, the CDR3 is TGTGCCAGCACCCGACCTCCAGATACGCAGTATTTT. Protein sequence: CASTRPPDTQYF.